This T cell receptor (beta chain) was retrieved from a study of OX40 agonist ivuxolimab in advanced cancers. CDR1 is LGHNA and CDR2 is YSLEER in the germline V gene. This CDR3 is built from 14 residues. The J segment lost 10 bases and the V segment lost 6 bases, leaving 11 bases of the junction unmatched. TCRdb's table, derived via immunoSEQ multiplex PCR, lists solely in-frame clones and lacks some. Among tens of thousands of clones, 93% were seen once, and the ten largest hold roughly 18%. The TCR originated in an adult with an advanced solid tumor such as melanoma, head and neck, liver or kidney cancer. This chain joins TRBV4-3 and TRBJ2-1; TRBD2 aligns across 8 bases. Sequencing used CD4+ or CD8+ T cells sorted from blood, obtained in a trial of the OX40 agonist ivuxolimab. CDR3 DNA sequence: TGCGCCAGCAGGGGAGGAGCGGGGGCCAGGGAGCAGTTCTTC. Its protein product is CASRGGAGAREQFF.